A selection of T cell receptor beta chains follows, all from one sample in a study of PD-1 blockade in mismatch repair-deficient tumors. Sequencing was performed with immunoSEQ multiplex PCR; in TCRdb, only in-frame clones are kept and a portion is missing. The sample contains more than 50,000 clones, about 91% of which appear only once. The input for sequencing was peripheral blood, taken 52 weeks after starting pembrolizumab. The receptors originated from an adult with mismatch repair-deficient cancer. Both conserved end residues are trimmed from each CDR3.

v_call cdr3_aa
TRBV6-1 ASGAGRNQPQH
TRBV30 AWSVLGAGTGELF
TRBV4-1 ASSHRIDSNQPQH
TRBV14 ASSQETVMNTEAF
TRBV7-2 ASSLAPTGVGYEQY
TRBV6-5 ASSYEALAGGTGQF
TRBV27 ASSLTGSGSIQY
TRBV19 ASSIGEQAQNEKLF
TRBV6-5 ASSYEGSAIYGYT
TRBV4-1 ASSQGDEQY
TRBV4-3 ASSQDRGGQSYGYT
TRBV27 ASSRTGGTDTQY
TRBV23-1 ASSHFGRTCSYEQY
TRBV9 ASSVGGDTQY
TRBV7-9 ASSFLAGEEGGELF
TRBV27 ASSYTRTFTGGQETQY
TRBV29-1 SVKSSTHYEQY
TRBV10-1 ASSESSGSESTDTQY
TRBV28 ASREFGSLAEQY
TRBV25-1 ASGRAGIYEQY
TRBV5-6 ASSLGTVSGTDTQY
TRBV4-1 ASSQEGGPSTDTQY
TRBV5-1 ASSPTTASYEQY
TRBV7-2 ASSLITGSYEQY
TRBV11-2 ASSPRDVTYNEQF
TRBV7-9 ASSPRVGPSYEQY
TRBV7-9 ACLGDREQY
TRBV27 ASSFLAGGPTDTQY
TRBV6-1 ASIPVEGGLYGYT
TRBV29-1 SAQNTEAF
TRBV27 ASSLSLRLAGGKETQY
TRBV5-1 ASSTDRGVVYEQY
TRBV2 ASTADRGEQY
TRBV6-5 ASRDPTSFAQY
TRBV4-1 ASSPIGERVTSTDTQY
TRBV29-1 SVVSFGSGYT
TRBV5-6 ASSLGLGQGFRETQY
TRBV28 ASRNPTASGGYNEQF
TRBV4-3 ASSQEGQPSPYEQY
TRBV12-5 ASGFWRGTQY
TRBV6-1 ASSEALLEGLSNQPQH
TRBV6-5 AAARGLAAYNEQF
TRBV5-1 ASSPGTSAYNEQF
TRBV7-2 ASSLEGDYDEQF
TRBV19 ASRTDPQGASRNEQF
TRBV30 AWTYSANTGELF
TRBV7-9 ASSLRFGGEQY
TRBV4-3 ASSQGADSYNEQF
TRBV6-1 ASSAGEGDTQY
TRBV5-4 ASSLLAANEQF
TRBV5-5 ASSLALVTRETQY
TRBV6-5 ASSYTPTGLTEAF
TRBV7-9 ASSWGTGELF
TRBV7-2 ASSARPGTGPSRWETQY
TRBV5-4 ASSWGQGAVGYT
TRBV18 ASSPGTNQETQY
TRBV11-2 ASSLVGGVEQF
TRBV19 ASSIGGNYGYT